Shown below are 30 T cell receptor beta chains from a single sample sequenced in a study of CD8+ T cells in alopecia areata. As the sequencing template, cDNA was produced by extracting RNA and reverse transcribing it. Method: immunoSEQ multiplex PCR; TCRdb's copy keeps in-frame clones and lacks some. The table shows 100,000 to 150,000 clones, with around 60% occurring only once. Treatment described: oral pan-JAK inhibitor, 5-10 mg twice daily. Material: CD4+ T cells sorted from blood, obtained at week 4, from a patient treated with tofacitinib. Receptors originate from a human donor with alopecia areata.

The chain carries TRBV4-3 and TRBJ2-3, with D perhaps matching TRBD1 (6 bases). The CDR3 runs to 14 residues. Trimming pared 3 bases from V and 2 bases from J, leaving 9 bases between. Germline V gene sequence: CDR1 LGHNA, CDR2 YSLEER. Written as DNA, the CDR3 is TGCGCCAGCAGCCAGGGGGCTAACACAGATACGCAGTATTTT. Encoded protein: CASSQGANTDTQYF.

The genes are TRBV30 and TRBJ1-5; 10 bases are a match to TRBD1. The V gene end was trimmed by 5 bases and the J gene end by 7 bases; junction bases not matched to a gene: 5. The CDR3 runs 13 residues. The V gene's germline CDR1 is GTSNPN and CDR2 SVGIG (reference sequence). The CDR3 region is CAWDRGQGQPQHF. CDR3 coding DNA: TGTGCCTGGGACAGGGGGCAAGGACAGCCCCAGCATTTT.

This clone was detected only once. CDR3 coding DNA: TGTGCCCTCAAGCAGCGGGGGCCCACAGATACGCAGTATTTT. Its translation is CALKQRGPTDTQYF. The genes are TRBV5-4 and TRBJ2-3, with TRBD2 matching 8 bases. Germline-derived CDR1 and CDR2 are SGHNT and YYREEE (reference sequence). The length of the CDR3 is 14 residues. The trim removed 10 bases at V and 2 bases at J, leaving 9 bases unmatched.

The chain combines TRBV28 with TRBJ2-1; the D call may be TRBD1 or TRBD2 (5 bases each). The germline V and J ends were trimmed by 5 bases and 6 bases, with 14 bases remaining between them. The CDR3 length is 14 residues. CDR1 is MDHEN and CDR2 is SYDVKM in the germline V gene. CDR3 in amino acids: CASSRDPTANEQFF. The CDR3 DNA reads TGTGCCAGCAGTCGGGACCCTACGGCCAATGAGCAGTTCTTC.

This clone came up once. The J gene is TRBJ2-5, the V gene TRBV7-6; tentatively, D is TRBD2 (5 bases). Germline lookup yields CDR1 SGHVS and CDR2 FNYEAQ. This CDR3 has 15 amino acids. Trimming left V 4 bases short and J 5 bases short, with 17 bases between. CDR3 sequence: CASSSPLAQGETQYF. Written as DNA, the CDR3 is TGTGCCAGCAGCTCTCCGCTAGCCCAAGGGGAGACCCAGTACTTC. Combining the CDR3 with reference TRBV7-6 and TRBJ2-5 gives the whole variable domain GAGVSQSPRYKVTKRGQDVALRCDPISGHVSLYWYRQALGQGPEFLTYFNYEAQQDKSGLPNDRFSAERPEGSISTLTIQRTEQRDSAMYRCASSSPLAQGETQYFGPGTRLLVL.

This clone has a handful of counts. The junction does not match germline at one end; this may be a read error. Here the CDR3 reads CASHRRGTHINEQLFF. The CDR3 region has the DNA TGTGCCAGCCATCGGCGAGGGACACATATTAATGAACAACTGTTTTTT. The J gene is TRBJ1-4, the V gene TRBV5-6, with a weak D call TRBD1 (6 bases). The CDR3 covers 16 residues. Germline lookup yields CDR1 SGHDT and CDR2 YYEEEE. The whole variable domain, filled in from reference TRBV5-6 and TRBJ1-4, reads DAGVTQSPTHLIKTRGQQVTLRCSPKSGHDTVSWYQQALGQGPQFIFQYYEEEERQRGNFPDRFSGHQFPNYSSELNVNALLLGDSALYLCASHRRGTHINEQLFFGSGTQLSVL.

The V and J genes are TRBV4-1 and TRBJ2-7, with D possibly matching TRBD1 (6 bases). Deletions cut 4 bases from V and 2 bases from J, with 9 bases between. The germline CDR1 and CDR2 sequences are MGHRA and YSYEKL. There are 13 residues in the CDR3. The CDR3: CASSRDNPYEQYF. The CDR3 nucleotides read TGCGCCAGCAGCCGGGACAATCCCTACGAGCAGTACTTC.

The chain joins TRBV30 to TRBJ2-6; D is possibly TRBD1 (5 bases). The CDR3 sequence is 15 residues long. Between the trimmed V and J ends, which lost 3 bases and 0 bases, there was a span of 9 bases. CDR1 is GTSNPN, CDR2 SVGIG, per germline (reference sequence). CDR3 in DNA: TGTGCCTGGAGCCGACAGCTCTCTGGGGCCAACGTCCTGACTTTC. Encoded protein: CAWSRQLSGANVLTF. Supplemented by reference TRBV30 and TRBJ2-6, the full variable domain reads SQTIHQWPATLVQPVGSPLSLECTVEGTSNPNLYWYRQAAGRGLQLLFYSVGIGQISSEVPQNLSASRPQDRQFILSSKKLLLSDSGFYLCAWSRQLSGANVLTFGAGSRLTVL.

The gene calls are TRBV5-1 and TRBJ2-5, with D hard to call. The CDR3 is 13 residues long. Germline-derived CDR1 and CDR2 are SGHRS and YFSETQ. V shed 0 bases and J shed 5 bases, with 8 bases lying between them. CDR3 amino acids: CASSLENEETQYF. Written as DNA, the CDR3 is TGCGCCAGCAGCTTGGAGAACGAGGAGACCCAGTACTTC.

V is TRBV28 and J is TRBJ1-5; D possibly corresponds to TRBD1 (6 bases). Germline lookup yields CDR1 MDHEN and CDR2 SYDVKM. V lost 2 bases and J lost 3, with 14 bases in between. The CDR3 is 16 residues long. CDR3 DNA: TGTGCCAGCAGTTTAGAATTACAGGGATACAATCAGCCCCAGCATTTT. It encodes CASSLELQGYNQPQHF.

The rearrangement joins TRBV5-1 to TRBJ2-6, with no clear D. CDR1 is SGHRS, CDR2 YFSETQ, per germline. V gave up 4 bases and J gave up 0 bases, with 5 bases separating them. The CDR3 has 14 amino acids. The CDR3 here is CASSPGSGANVLTF. CDR3 DNA: TGCGCCAGCAGCCCGGGCTCTGGGGCCAACGTCCTGACTTTC.

In its sample, this clone was seen once. V and J are TRBV4-3 and TRBJ2-1, with 7 nucleotides matching TRBD1. Germline CDR1 and CDR2: LGHNA and YSLEER. This CDR3 comprises 14 residues. V was clipped by 0 bases and J by 8 bases; unmatched bases: 4. The CDR3 region is CASSQERGRDEQFF. The CDR3 DNA sequence: TGCGCCAGCAGCCAAGAGAGGGGGCGGGATGAGCAGTTCTTC.

The rearrangement links TRBV7-9 to TRBJ2-7, with 8 bases lining up with TRBD2. The CDR3 runs 13 residues. CDR1 is SEHNR and CDR2 is FQNEAQ in the germline V gene (reference sequence). V lost 5 bases and J lost 9; bases outside the gene matches: 9. The CDR3 region is CASSPAGGDAQYF. The CDR3 nucleotides are TGTGCCAGCAGCCCCGCGGGGGGAGATGCGCAGTACTTC.

This clone was observed a single time. V usage is TRBV7-2 and J usage is TRBJ2-5; weak D call: TRBD2 (6 bases). The CDR3 covers 15 residues. Germline-derived CDR1 and CDR2 are SGHTA and FQGNSA. The V and J ends lost 1 base and 1 base respectively, with 10 bases between them. The CDR3 sequence: CASSLVGTPQETQYF. DNA of the CDR3: TGTGCCAGCAGCTTAGTCGGGACTCCCCAAGAGACCCAGTACTTC.

The V gene is TRBV5-6, the J gene TRBJ1-2, with D possibly TRBD1 on 5 matching bases. The germline CDR1 and CDR2 sequences are SGHDT and YYEEEE. The CDR3 extends over 14 amino acids. Between the trimmed V and J ends, which lost 2 bases and 4 bases, there was a span of 12 bases. CDR3 loop: CASSFNQGVYGYTF. The CDR3 DNA reads as TGTGCCAGCAGCTTTAACCAGGGAGTCTATGGCTACACCTTC.

In this sample, this clone turned up a few times. The J gene is TRBJ1-2, the V gene TRBV29-1; no clear D gene. CDR1 is SQVTM, CDR2 ANQGSEA, per germline. The CDR3 sequence is 11 residues long. The germline V and J ends were trimmed by 7 bases and 8 bases, with 14 bases remaining between them. In DNA, the CDR3 is TGCAGCGGCCTTGCGGGGTTGGGCTACACCTTC. Translating gives CSGLAGLGYTF.

For the CDR3, the DNA is TGTGCCAGCAGCTTGTTACACGGCGAAACGGAAAAAAACATTCAGTACTTC. Translation gives CASSLLHGETEKNIQYF. The chain links TRBV5-6 to TRBJ2-4; D remains unclear. From germline, CDR1 is SGHDT and CDR2 YYEEEE. CDR3 length equals 17 residues. V lost 1 base, J lost 4 bases, and 18 bases lay in between.

The chain combines TRBV27 with TRBJ2-7; D ambiguous. The V and J ends lost 5 bases and 1 base respectively, with 18 bases between them. The CDR3 extends over 16 amino acids. Germline CDR1 and CDR2: MNHEY and SMNVEV (reference sequence). The CDR3 is CASSPKTVGVSYEQYF. As DNA, the CDR3 is TGTGCCAGCAGTCCAAAGACGGTAGGAGTATCCTACGAGCAGTACTTC.

The gene calls are TRBV28 and TRBJ2-7, with 9 nucleotides matching TRBD1. J gave up 0 bases and V 5 bases, and 2 bases lay outside the gene matches. The CDR3 consists of 14 residues. Germline V CDR1 and CDR2: MDHEN, SYDVKM. CDR3 coding DNA: TGTGCCAGCAGTATGACAGGGGGCTCCTACGAGCAGTACTTC. The encoded protein is CASSMTGGSYEQYF.

Regarding this clone: Other DNA sequences of this sample code for an identical CDR3. The gene calls are TRBV19 and TRBJ2-3; D is possibly TRBD1 (6 bases). V lost 4 bases, J lost 1 base, and 9 bases lay in between. From germline, CDR1 is LNHDA and CDR2 SQIVND (reference sequence). This CDR3 has 14 amino acids. CDR3 sequence reads: CASSTRQGTDTQYF. Here the CDR3 DNA reads TGTGCCAGTAGTACTAGACAGGGCACAGATACGCAGTATTTT.

The chain uses TRBV4-2 and TRBJ1-2; D gene ambiguous. Germline CDR1 LGHNA, CDR2 YNFKEQ. The length of the CDR3 is 14 residues. V lost 5 bases and J 5 bases, leaving 15 bases between the germline ends. CDR3 in DNA: TGTGCCAGCAGCTCACCGAACCAGGAATATGGCTACACCTTC. Protein product: CASSSPNQEYGYTF.

The genes are TRBV18 and TRBJ2-7, with 9 bases lining up with TRBD1. Germline assignment: CDR1 KGHSH and CDR2 LQKENI. The V gene end was trimmed by 3 bases and the J gene end by 2 bases; junction bases not matched to a gene: 8. The CDR3 has 16 residues. CDR3 amino acids: CASSPISTGGTYEQYF. The CDR3 coding sequence is TGTGCCAGCTCACCGATTTCGACAGGGGGGACCTACGAGCAGTACTTC.

V is TRBV28 and J is TRBJ2-1; 10 bases agree with TRBD2. CDR3 length: 15 amino acids. The germline V gene has CDR1 MDHEN and CDR2 SYDVKM. The trim removed 3 bases at V and 7 bases at J, leaving 6 bases unmatched. CDR3: CASSLSGRAINEQFF. The CDR3 DNA reads TGTGCCAGCAGTTTGAGCGGGAGGGCCATTAATGAGCAGTTCTTC. Using reference TRBV28 and TRBJ2-1 for the parts outside the CDR3, the full variable domain is DVKVTQSSRYLVKRTGEKVFLECVQDMDHENMFWYRQDPGLGLRLIYFSYDVKMKEKGDIPEGYSVSREKKERFSLILESASTNQTSMYLCASSLSGRAINEQFFGPGTRLTVL.

This clone was counted a few times. This rearrangement joins TRBV29-1 to TRBJ2-3; no clear D gene. Deletions cut 3 bases from V and 0 bases from J, with 1 base between. This CDR3 contains 11 residues. Germline lookup yields CDR1 SQVTM and CDR2 ANQGSEA. CDR3 residues: CSVDSTDTQYF. For the CDR3, the DNA is TGCAGCGTTGATAGCACAGATACGCAGTATTTT.

The V and J genes are TRBV9 and TRBJ1-1, with a weak D call TRBD1 (5 bases). The CDR3 is 14 residues long. Germline loops: CDR1 SGDLS, CDR2 YYNGEE. V dropped 3 bases and J dropped 3 bases, with 12 bases sitting between them. The CDR3 reads CASSGTGHDTEAFF. The CDR3, as DNA: TGTGCCAGCAGCGGCACCGGACACGACACTGAAGCTTTCTTT. The variable domain in full, completed from reference TRBV9 and TRBJ1-1, reads DSGVTQTPKHLITATGQRVTLRCSPRSGDLSVYWYQQSLDQGLQFLIQYYNGEERAKGNILERFSAQQFPDLHSELNLSSLELGDSALYFCASSGTGHDTEAFFGQGTRLTVV.

The CDR3 here is CASSYSSSTDTQYF. CDR3 DNA: TGTGCCAGCAGTTACTCATCAAGCACAGATACGCAGTATTTT. The genes are TRBV6-5 and TRBJ2-3; D uncertain. V gave up 0 bases and J gave up 0 bases, with 4 bases separating them. CDR3 length: 14 amino acids. Germline CDR1 is MNHEY and CDR2 is SVGAGI.

This chain links TRBV6-5 with TRBJ1-1; D unclear. The germline V and J ends were trimmed by 8 bases and 0 bases, with 10 bases remaining between them. The CDR3 loop spans 13 amino acids. The germline CDR1 and CDR2 sequences are MNHEY and SVGAGI. CDR3 bases: TGTGCCAGCCGACCGGTTATGAACACTGAAGCTTTCTTT. As protein: CASRPVMNTEAFF.

The chain recombines TRBV4-3 with TRBJ2-3, with D unclear. Trimming stripped 1 base from V and 6 bases from J, with 5 bases between. From germline, CDR1 is LGHNA and CDR2 YSLEER. CDR3 length: 12 residues. CDR3 protein: CASSQGRDTQYF. CDR3 coding DNA: TGCGCCAGCAGCCAAGGGCGGGATACGCAGTATTTT.

Notes on this clone: The sample holds other DNA sequences that translate to the same CDR3. This rearrangement joins TRBV29-1 to TRBJ1-1; tentative D call: TRBD1 (6 bases). This CDR3 has 12 amino acids. Per germline, CDR1 SQVTM and CDR2 ANQGSEA. With 6 bases removed from V and 1 base from J, the gap between germline ends came to 9 bases. The CDR3 loop is CSVQGQNTEAFF. As DNA, the CDR3 is TGCAGCGTACAGGGTCAGAACACTGAAGCTTTCTTT.

V usage is TRBV5-1 and J usage is TRBJ2-1; D may be TRBD2 (6 bases). The CDR3 length is 14 residues. Germline values: CDR1 SGHRS, CDR2 YFSETQ. The V gene lost 0 bases and the J gene lost 6 bases, with 10 bases spanning the gap. CDR3 region: CASSLGLEINEQFF. The CDR3, as DNA: TGCGCCAGCAGCTTGGGACTAGAAATCAATGAGCAGTTCTTC.